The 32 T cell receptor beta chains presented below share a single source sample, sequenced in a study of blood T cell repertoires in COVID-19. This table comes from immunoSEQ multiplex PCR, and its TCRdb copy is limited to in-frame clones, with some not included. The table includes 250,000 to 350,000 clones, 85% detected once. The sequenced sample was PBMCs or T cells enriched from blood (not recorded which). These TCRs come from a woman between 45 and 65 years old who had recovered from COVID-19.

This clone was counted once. CDR3 in amino acids: CASNTGGQLYGYTF. CDR3 nucleotides: TGTGCCAGCAACACTGGGGGACAGCTCTATGGCTACACCTTC. The chain employs TRBV6-5 and TRBJ1-2; 7 nucleotides match TRBD1. With V trimmed by 7 bases and J by 4 bases, 9 bases remained unmatched. CDR3 length equals 14 residues. CDR1 is MNHEY, CDR2 SVGAGI, per germline.

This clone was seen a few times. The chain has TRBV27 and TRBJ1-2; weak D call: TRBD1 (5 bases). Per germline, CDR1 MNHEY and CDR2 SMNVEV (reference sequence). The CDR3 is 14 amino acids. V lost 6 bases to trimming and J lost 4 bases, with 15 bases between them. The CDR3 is CASRNTGGAYGYTF. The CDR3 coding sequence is TGTGCCAGCAGGAATACAGGAGGGGCCTATGGCTACACCTTC.

The CDR3 sequence is CASSPREQRGRTEAFF. The CDR3 coding sequence is TGTGCCAGCAGCCCCCGTGAGCAAAGGGGTCGCACTGAAGCTTTCTTT. This chain links TRBV7-2 with TRBJ1-1; a weak D match, TRBD1 (5 bases). This CDR3 contains 16 residues. V was trimmed by 5 bases and J by 4 bases, leaving 20 bases between them. In germline, CDR1 is SGHTA, CDR2 FQGNSA.

The CDR3 nucleotides are TGTGCCAGCAGCACCCCCGGGACAGCTCGGGACGAGCAGTACTTC. Translating gives CASSTPGTARDEQYF. V and J are TRBV9 and TRBJ2-7; 7 positions match TRBD1. The CDR3 runs to 15 residues. V trimming: 4 bases; J trimming: 5 bases; junction bases outside the gene matches: 12. The germline V gene encodes CDR1 SGDLS and CDR2 YYNGEE.

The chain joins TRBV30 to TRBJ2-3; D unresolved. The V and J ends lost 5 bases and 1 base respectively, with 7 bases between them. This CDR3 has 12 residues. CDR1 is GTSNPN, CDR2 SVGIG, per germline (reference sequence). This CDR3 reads CAWARGTDTQYF. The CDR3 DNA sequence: TGTGCCTGGGCCCGCGGCACAGATACGCAGTATTTT.

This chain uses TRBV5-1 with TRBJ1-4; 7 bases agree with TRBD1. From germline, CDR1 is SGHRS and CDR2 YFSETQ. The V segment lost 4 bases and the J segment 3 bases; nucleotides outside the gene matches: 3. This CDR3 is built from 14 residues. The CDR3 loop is CASSTGTANEKLFF. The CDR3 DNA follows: TGCGCCAGCAGCACCGGGACAGCTAATGAAAAACTGTTTTTT.

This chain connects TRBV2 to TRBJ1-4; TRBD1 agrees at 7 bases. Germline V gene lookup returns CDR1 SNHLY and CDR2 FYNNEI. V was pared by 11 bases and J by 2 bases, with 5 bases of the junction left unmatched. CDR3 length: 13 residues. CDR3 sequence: CAGRRGTNEKLFF. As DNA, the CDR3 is TGTGCCGGGCGCAGGGGGACTAATGAAAAACTGTTTTTT.

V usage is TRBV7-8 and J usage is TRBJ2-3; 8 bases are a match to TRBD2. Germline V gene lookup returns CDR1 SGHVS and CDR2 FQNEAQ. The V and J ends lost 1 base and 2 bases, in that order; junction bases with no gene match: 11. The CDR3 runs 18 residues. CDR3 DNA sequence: TGTGCCAGCAGCTTAGTATCGGGCGGGGGGTCAAACACAGATACGCAGTATTTT. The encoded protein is CASSLVSGGGSNTDTQYF.

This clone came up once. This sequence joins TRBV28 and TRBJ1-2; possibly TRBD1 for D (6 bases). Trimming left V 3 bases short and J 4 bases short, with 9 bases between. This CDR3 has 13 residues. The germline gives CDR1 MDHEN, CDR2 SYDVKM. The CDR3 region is CASSLRTVYGYTF. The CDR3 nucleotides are TGTGCCAGCAGTTTGAGGACAGTCTATGGCTACACCTTC.

The CDR3 here is CASSLVPGDTNYGYTF. CDR3 DNA sequence: TGTGCCAGCAGCTTAGTCCCGGGAGATACTAACTATGGCTACACCTTC. This chain connects TRBV7-9 to TRBJ1-2; D is unclear. Germline-derived CDR1 and CDR2 are SEHNR and FQNEAQ (reference sequence). The CDR3 covers 16 residues. The V end lost 1 base, the J end lost 0 bases, and 12 bases lay between the germline ends.

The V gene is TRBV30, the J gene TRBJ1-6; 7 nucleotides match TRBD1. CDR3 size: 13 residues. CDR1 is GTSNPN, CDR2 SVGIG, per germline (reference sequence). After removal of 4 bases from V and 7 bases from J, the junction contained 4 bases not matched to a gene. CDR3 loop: CAWTGDRNSPLHF. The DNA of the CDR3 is TGTGCCTGGACGGGGGACAGAAATTCACCCCTCCACTTT.

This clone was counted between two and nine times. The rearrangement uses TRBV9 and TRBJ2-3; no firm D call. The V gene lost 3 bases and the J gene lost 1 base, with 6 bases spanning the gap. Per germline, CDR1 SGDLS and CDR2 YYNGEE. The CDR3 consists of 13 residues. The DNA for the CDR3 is TGTGCCAGCAGCGCCCCGGGCACAGATACGCAGTATTTT. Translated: CASSAPGTDTQYF.

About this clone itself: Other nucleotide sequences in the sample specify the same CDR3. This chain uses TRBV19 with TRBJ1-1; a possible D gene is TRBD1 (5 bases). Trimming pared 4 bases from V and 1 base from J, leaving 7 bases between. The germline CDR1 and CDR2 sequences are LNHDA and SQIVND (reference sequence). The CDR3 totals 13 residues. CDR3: CASSTTGNTEAFF. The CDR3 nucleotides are TGTGCCAGTAGTACCACAGGGAACACTGAAGCTTTCTTT.

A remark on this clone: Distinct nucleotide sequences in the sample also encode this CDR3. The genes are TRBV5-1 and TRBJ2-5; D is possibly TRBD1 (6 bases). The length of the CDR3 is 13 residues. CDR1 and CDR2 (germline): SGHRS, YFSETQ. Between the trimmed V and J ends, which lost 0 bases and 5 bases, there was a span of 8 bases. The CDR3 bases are TGCGCCAGCAGCTTGGACAGGGTCGAGACCCAGTACTTC. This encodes CASSLDRVETQYF. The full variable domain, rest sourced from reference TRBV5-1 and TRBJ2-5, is KAGVTQTPRYLIKTRGQQVTLSCSPISGHRSVSWYQQTPGQGLQFLFEYFSETQRNKGNFPGRFSGRQFSNSRSEMNVSTLELGDSALYLCASSLDRVETQYFGPGTRLLVL.

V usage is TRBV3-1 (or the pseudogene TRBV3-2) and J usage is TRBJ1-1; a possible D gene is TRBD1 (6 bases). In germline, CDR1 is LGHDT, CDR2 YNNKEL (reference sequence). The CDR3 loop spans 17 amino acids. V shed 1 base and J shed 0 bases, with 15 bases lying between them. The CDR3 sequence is CASSQGAAGAMNTEAFF. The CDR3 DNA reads TGTGCCAGCAGCCAAGGGGCGGCAGGGGCTATGAACACTGAAGCTTTCTTT.

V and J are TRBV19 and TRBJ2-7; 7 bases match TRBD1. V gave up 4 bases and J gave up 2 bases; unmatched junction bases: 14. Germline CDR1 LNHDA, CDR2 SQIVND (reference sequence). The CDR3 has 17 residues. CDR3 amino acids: CASSKQGTERIPYEQYF. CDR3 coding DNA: TGTGCCAGTAGTAAACAGGGGACGGAACGTATACCCTACGAGCAGTACTTC. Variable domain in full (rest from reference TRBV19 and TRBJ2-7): DGGITQSPKYLFRKEGQNVTLSCEQNLNHDAMYWYRQDPGQGLRLIYYSQIVNDFQKGDIAEGYSVSREKKESFPLTVTSAQKNPTAFYLCASSKQGTERIPYEQYFGPGTRLTVT.

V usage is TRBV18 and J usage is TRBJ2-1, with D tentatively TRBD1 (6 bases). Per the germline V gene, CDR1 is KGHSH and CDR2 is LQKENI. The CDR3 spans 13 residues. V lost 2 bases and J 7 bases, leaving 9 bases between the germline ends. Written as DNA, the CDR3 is TGTGCCAGCTCACCAGGACAGAAGAATGAGCAGTTCTTC. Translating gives CASSPGQKNEQFF. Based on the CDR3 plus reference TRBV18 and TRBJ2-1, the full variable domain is NAGVMQNPRHLVRRRGQEARLRCSPMKGHSHVYWYRQLPEEGLKFMVYLQKENIIDESGMPKERFSAEFPKEGPSILRIQQVVRGDSAAYFCASSPGQKNEQFFGPGTRLTVL.

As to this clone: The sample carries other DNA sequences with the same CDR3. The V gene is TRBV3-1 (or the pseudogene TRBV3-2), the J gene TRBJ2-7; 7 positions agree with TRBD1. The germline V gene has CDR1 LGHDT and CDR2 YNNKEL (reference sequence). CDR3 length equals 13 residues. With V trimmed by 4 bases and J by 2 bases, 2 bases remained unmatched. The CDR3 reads CASSPGTAYEQYF. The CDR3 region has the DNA TGTGCCAGCAGCCCCGGGACAGCCTACGAGCAGTACTTC.

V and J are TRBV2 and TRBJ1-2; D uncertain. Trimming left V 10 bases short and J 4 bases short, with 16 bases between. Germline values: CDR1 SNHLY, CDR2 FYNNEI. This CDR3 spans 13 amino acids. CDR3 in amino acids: CATTEGQIYGYTF. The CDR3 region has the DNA TGTGCCACCACGGAGGGTCAGATCTATGGCTACACCTTC.

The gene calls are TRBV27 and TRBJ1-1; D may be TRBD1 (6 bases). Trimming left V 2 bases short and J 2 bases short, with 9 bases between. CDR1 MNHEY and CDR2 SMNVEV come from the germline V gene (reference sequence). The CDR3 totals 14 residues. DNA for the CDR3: TGTGCCAGCAGTTTAAGACAGGTTAACACTGAAGCTTTCTTT. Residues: CASSLRQVNTEAFF.

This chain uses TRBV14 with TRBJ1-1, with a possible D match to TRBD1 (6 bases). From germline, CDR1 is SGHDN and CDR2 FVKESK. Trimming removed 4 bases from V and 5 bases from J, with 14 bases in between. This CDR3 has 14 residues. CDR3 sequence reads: CASSPLNRGTEAFF. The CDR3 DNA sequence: TGTGCCAGCAGCCCCTTAAATAGGGGGACTGAAGCTTTCTTT.

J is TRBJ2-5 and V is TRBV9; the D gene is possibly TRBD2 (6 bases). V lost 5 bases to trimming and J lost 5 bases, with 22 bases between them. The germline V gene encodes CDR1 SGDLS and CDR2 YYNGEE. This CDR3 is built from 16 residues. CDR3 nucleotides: TGTGCCAGCAGTCCTGAAGGCGGCGGAGGGGTGGAGACCCAGTACTTC. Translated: CASSPEGGGGVETQYF.

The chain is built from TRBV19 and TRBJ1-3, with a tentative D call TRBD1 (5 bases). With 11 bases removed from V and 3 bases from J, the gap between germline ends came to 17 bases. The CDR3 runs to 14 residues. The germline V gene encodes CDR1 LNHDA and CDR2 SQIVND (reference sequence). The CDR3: CASSGSGGGNTIYF. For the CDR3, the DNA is TGTGCCTCTTCAGGGTCCGGGGGTGGAAACACCATATATTTT. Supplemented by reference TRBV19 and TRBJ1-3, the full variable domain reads DGGITQSPKYLFRKEGQNVTLSCEQNLNHDAMYWYRQDPGQGLRLIYYSQIVNDFQKGDIAEGYSVSREKKESFPLTVTSAQKNPTAFYLCASSGSGGGNTIYFGEGSWLTVV.

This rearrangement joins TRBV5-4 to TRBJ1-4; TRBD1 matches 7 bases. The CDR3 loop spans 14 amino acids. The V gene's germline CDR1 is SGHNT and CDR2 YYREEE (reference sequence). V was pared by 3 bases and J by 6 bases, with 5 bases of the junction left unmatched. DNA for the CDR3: TGTGCCAGCAGCTCTCCCACAGGGGATGAAAAACTGTTTTTT. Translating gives CASSSPTGDEKLFF. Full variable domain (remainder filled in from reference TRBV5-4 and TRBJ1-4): ETGVTQSPTHLIKTRGQQVTLRCSSQSGHNTVSWYQQALGQGPQFIFQYYREEENGRGNFPPRFSGLQFPNYSSELNVNALELDDSALYLCASSSPTGDEKLFFGSGTQLSVL.

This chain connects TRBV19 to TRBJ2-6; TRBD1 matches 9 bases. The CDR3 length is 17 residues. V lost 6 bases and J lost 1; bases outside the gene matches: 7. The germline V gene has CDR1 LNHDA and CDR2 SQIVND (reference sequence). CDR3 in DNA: TGTGCCAGTAGCAGGGACAGGGACCGTTCTGGGGCCAACGTCCTGACTTTC. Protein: CASSRDRDRSGANVLTF.

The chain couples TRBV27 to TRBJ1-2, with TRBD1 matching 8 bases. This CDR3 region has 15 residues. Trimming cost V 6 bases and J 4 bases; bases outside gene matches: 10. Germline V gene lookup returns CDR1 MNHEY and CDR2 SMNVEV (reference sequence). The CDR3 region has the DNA TGTGCCAGCAGCCCGCCGGGACAGGAGATCTATGGCTACACCTTC. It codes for CASSPPGQEIYGYTF.

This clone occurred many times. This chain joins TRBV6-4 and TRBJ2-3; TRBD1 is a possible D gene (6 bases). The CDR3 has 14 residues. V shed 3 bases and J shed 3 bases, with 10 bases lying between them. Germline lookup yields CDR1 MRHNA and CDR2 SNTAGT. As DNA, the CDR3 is TGTGCCAGCAGTGAGGGGGCCGGGACAGATACGCAGTATTTT. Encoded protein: CASSEGAGTDTQYF.

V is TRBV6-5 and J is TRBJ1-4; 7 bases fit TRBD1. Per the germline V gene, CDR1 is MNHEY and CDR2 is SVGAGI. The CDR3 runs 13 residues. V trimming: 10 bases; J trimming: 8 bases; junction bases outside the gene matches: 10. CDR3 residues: CATRRQGSEKLFF. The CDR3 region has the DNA TGTGCCACCAGACGACAGGGCTCCGAAAAACTGTTTTTT.

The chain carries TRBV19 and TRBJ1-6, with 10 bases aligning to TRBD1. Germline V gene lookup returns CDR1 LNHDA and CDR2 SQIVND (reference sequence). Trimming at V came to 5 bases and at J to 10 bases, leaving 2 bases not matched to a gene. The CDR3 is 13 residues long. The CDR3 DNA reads TGTGCCAGTAGTGGGACAGGGGAATCACCCCTCCACTTT. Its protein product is CASSGTGESPLHF.

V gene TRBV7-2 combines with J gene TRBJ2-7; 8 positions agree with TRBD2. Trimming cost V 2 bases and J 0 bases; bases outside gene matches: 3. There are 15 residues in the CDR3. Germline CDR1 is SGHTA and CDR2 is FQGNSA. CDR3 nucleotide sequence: TGTGCCAGCAGCTTAAACAGCGGGGGCTCCTACGAGCAGTACTTC. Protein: CASSLNSGGSYEQYF.

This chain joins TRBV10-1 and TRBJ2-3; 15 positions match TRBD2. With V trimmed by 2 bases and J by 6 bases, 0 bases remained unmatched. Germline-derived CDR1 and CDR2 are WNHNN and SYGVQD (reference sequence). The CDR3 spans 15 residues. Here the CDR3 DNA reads TGCGCCAGCAGTGAGGGGACTAGCGGGAGGGATACGCAGTATTTT. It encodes CASSEGTSGRDTQYF.

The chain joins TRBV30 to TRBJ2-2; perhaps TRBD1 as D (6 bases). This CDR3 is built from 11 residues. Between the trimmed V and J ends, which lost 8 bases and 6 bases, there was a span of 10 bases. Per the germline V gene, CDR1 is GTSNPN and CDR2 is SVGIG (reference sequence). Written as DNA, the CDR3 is TGTGCCGGGGGCCGGTCCGGGGAGCTGTTTTTT. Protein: CAGGRSGELFF.